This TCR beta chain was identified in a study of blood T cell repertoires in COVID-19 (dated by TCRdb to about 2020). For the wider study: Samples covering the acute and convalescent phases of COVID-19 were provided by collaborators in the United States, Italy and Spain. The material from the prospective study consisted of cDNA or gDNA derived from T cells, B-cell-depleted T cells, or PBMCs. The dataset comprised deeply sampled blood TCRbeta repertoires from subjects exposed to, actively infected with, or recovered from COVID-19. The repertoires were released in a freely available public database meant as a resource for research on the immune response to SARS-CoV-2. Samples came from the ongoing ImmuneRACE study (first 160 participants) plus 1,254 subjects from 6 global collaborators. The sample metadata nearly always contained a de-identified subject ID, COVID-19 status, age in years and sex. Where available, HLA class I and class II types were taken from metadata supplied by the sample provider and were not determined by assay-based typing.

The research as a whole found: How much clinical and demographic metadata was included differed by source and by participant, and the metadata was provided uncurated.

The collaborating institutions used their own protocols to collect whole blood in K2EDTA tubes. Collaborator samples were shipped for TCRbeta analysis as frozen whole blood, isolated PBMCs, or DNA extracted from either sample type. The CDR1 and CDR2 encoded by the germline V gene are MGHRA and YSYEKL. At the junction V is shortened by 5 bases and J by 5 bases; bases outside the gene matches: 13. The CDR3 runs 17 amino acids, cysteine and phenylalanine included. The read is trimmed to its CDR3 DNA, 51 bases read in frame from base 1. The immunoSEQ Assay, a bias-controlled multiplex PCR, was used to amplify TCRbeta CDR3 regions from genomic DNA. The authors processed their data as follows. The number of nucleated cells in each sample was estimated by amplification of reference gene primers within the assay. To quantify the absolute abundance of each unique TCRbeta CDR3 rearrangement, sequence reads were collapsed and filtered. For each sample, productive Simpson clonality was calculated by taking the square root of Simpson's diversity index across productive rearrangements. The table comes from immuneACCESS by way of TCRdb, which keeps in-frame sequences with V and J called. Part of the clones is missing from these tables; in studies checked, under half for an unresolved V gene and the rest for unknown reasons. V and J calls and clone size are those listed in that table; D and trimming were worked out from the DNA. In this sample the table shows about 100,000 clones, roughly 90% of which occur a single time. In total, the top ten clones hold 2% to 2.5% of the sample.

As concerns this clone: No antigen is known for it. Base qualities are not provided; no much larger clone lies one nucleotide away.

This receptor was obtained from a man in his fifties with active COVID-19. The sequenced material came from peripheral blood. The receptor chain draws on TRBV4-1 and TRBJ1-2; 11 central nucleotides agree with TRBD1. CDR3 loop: CASSSLTRDRGEYGYTF. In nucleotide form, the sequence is TGCGCCAGCAGCTCACTAACCCGGGACAGGGGGGAGTATGGCTACACCTTC.